This TCR beta chain was identified during a study of radiation and T cells in renal cell carcinoma. Study results and caveats: Tumor samples were small regions of approximately 1 g. Top 100 clonotypes averaged around 50% in irradiated versus about 40% in nephrectomy-only tumors.

TCRdb's table, derived via immunoSEQ multiplex PCR, lists solely in-frame clones and lacks some. The table includes 13,000 to 15,000 clones, around 57% detected once. This clone has only a few counts. Its antigen remains unidentified. The treatment is: treatment-naive control, cytoreductive nephrectomy. The tumor was a clear cell renal cell carcinoma. Sequencing was performed on tumor tissue, taken from a patient whose treatment was nephrectomy without radiotherapy. The sequence derives from a man between 45 and 60 years old with renal cell carcinoma.

The CDR3 bases are TGTGCCAGCAGGCCCGGCCCGGGGAAGGACACTGAAGCTTTCTTT. Its protein product is CASRPGPGKDTEAFF. This rearrangement joins TRBV7-9 to TRBJ1-1; D gene uncertain. The CDR3 has 15 residues. The V gene lost 6 bases and the J gene lost 3 bases, with 17 bases spanning the gap. Germline loops: CDR1 SEHNR, CDR2 FQNEAQ (reference sequence).